Listed below are T cell receptor beta chains from one sample, sequenced in a study of cytomegalovirus exposure and HLA in healthy donors. Profiled with immunoSEQ multiplex PCR; TCRdb holds only in-frame clones, not every one. The data hold about 140,000 clones, with nearly 80% observed a single time. Sequenced sample: PBMCs. All receptors derive from a male donor in good health and CMV-seronegative. Each CDR3 is given with its conserved first and last residue. A D gene is named only where the DNA matches it firmly. For some rows the clone size is stated as once, few or many, or as a class when expanded; others skip it.

D | size | J | length | V | DNA | CDR3
TRBD1 | - | TRBJ2-7 | 14 | TRBV5-1 | TGCGCCAGCAGCTCCGGGACAGGTTACTACGAGCAGTACTTC | CASSSGTGYYEQYF
TRBD1 | - | TRBJ2-5 | 18 | TRBV6-1 | TGTGCCAGCAGTGAAGGCCTGTGGGGACAGAGGTACCAAGAGACCCAGTACTTC | CASSEGLWGQRYQETQYF
- | once | TRBJ1-3 | 16 | TRBV18 | TGTGCCAGCTCCCTCACAGGACCGAGCTCTGGAAACACCATATATTTT | CASSLTGPSSGNTIYF
- | - | TRBJ2-1 | 13 | TRBV18 | TGTGCCAGCTTCGACTGGATGGGTGAGGAACAGTTCTTC | CASFDWMGEEQFF
TRBD1 | - | TRBJ1-5 | 15 | TRBV7-2 | TGTGCCAGCAGCTCGGGACAGGGACGCAATCAGCCCCAGCATTTT | CASSSGQGRNQPQHF
TRBD2 | - | TRBJ2-5 | 16 | TRBV7-2 | TGTGCCAGCAGCTTAGTCGCAGCGGGGGGTGGGAAGACCCAGTACTTC | CASSLVAAGGGKTQYF
TRBD1 | - | TRBJ2-7 | 15 | TRBV11-2 | TGTGCCAGCAGCTTAACCCGGGACAGGGGCTACGAGCAGTACTTC | CASSLTRDRGYEQYF
- | few | TRBJ1-1 | 11 | TRBV6-6 | TGTGCCAGCAGTCGGGACATTGAAGCTTTCTTT | CASSRDIEAFF
- | few | TRBJ1-4 | 15 | TRBV18 | TGTGCCAGCTCACCCACCGCGACAACTAATGAAAAACTGTTTTTT | CASSPTATTNEKLFF
TRBD1 | once | TRBJ1-2 | 13 | TRBV18 | TGTGCCAGCTTCCTGGACAGGGGCTATGGCTACACCTTC | CASFLDRGYGYTF
TRBD1 | - | TRBJ1-3 | 15 | TRBV6-6 | TGTGCCAGCAGCCCCGGGACAGGGATTGCAAACACCATATATTTT | CASSPGTGIANTIYF
TRBD2 | - | TRBJ2-1 | 15 | TRBV5-8 | TGTGCCAGCAGTCAGGGACTAGCGGCGGACAATGAGCAGTTCTTC | CASSQGLAADNEQFF
TRBD2 | - | TRBJ2-5 | 12 | TRBV7-2 | TGTGCCAGCAGCTTTAGCGGGGTGACCCAGTACTTC | CASSFSGVTQYF
- | - | TRBJ2-7 | 10 | TRBV5-4 | TGTGCCAGCAGCTCCGAGCCCCGTGGCTTC | CASSSEPRGF
- | - | TRBJ1-1 | 16 | TRBV4-1 | TGCGCCAGCAGCCCAGACCGGCCAGCCGGGGGCACTGAAGCTTTCTTT | CASSPDRPAGGTEAFF
- | once | TRBJ2-7 | 11 | TRBV4-1 | TGCGCCAGCAGCTCGGGCTACGAGCAGTACTTC | CASSSGYEQYF
TRBD2 | - | TRBJ2-3 | 15 | TRBV6-1 | TGTGCCAGTACCTTCCGGGGGGGCGTATCAGATACGCAGTATTTT | CASTFRGGVSDTQYF
TRBD1 | - | TRBJ1-2 | 13 | TRBV6-5 | TGTGCCAGCAGCGCCACAGGGGACTATGGCTACACCTTC | CASSATGDYGYTF
- | once | TRBJ2-7 | 15 | TRBV4-1 | TGCGCCAGCAGCCGTCTCGGACTGGCTGACTACGAGCAGTACTTC | CASSRLGLADYEQYF
- | - | TRBJ2-3 | 13 | TRBV27 | TGTGCCAGCAGTTTGGTACAGTCAGATACGCAGTATTTT | CASSLVQSDTQYF
TRBD2 | - | TRBJ2-3 | 14 | TRBV5-1 | TGCGCCAGCAGCTTCGGGACTAGCATTGATACGCAGTATTTT | CASSFGTSIDTQYF
TRBD1 | few | TRBJ2-5 | 13 | TRBV9 | TGTGCCAGCAGGGGGACAGACCAAGAGACCCAGTACTTC | CASRGTDQETQYF
- | - | TRBJ1-2 | 15 | TRBV6-5 | TGTGCCAGCAGTGTGGAGGGTGGGATTAACTATGGCTACACCTTC | CASSVEGGINYGYTF
- | once | TRBJ2-3 | 13 | TRBV9 | TGTGCCAGCAGCCCCTATTCAACAGATACGCAGTATTTT | CASSPYSTDTQYF
- | - | TRBJ1-1 | 15 | TRBV4-2 | TGTGCCAGCAGCCAAGGGGATACAGGGATAAGGGAAGCTTTCTTT | CASSQGDTGIREAFF
- | - | TRBJ1-2 | 14 | TRBV6-1 | TGTGCCAGCAGCGAAAGGGGGGGGGCCTATGGCTACACCTTC | CASSERGGAYGYTF
TRBD1 | - | TRBJ1-2 | 16 | TRBV6-5 | TGTGCCAGCAGTTCTGCCGGGACAGGGAGCGCAAATGGCTACACCTTC | CASSSAGTGSANGYTF
TRBD1 | - | TRBJ1-2 | 15 | TRBV7-9 | TGTGCCAGCAGCTGGCGGGAGGGGGCCTTCTATGGCTACACCTTC | CASSWREGAFYGYTF
TRBD1 | - | TRBJ2-7 | 14 | TRBV7-9 | TGTGCCAGCAGCGAGACAGGGCTCTCCTACGAGCAGTACTTC | CASSETGLSYEQYF
TRBD1 | few | TRBJ1-1 | 16 | TRBV7-2 | TGTGCCAGCAGCCCCCCCAGGACAGGGTTAAACACTGAAGCTTTCTTT | CASSPPRTGLNTEAFF
TRBD2 | - | TRBJ2-5 | 12 | TRBV10-3 | TGTGCCACGCAGCGGGAACAAGAGACCCAGTACTTC | CATQREQETQYF
TRBD1 | - | TRBJ2-6 | 16 | TRBV4-1 | TGCGCCAGCAGGGTCGGACAGGGGACCGGGGCCAACGTCCTGACTTTC | CASRVGQGTGANVLTF
- | - | TRBJ1-2 | 12 | TRBV7-9 | TGTGCCAGCAGCTTTTCAGGGGTTGACTACACCTTC | CASSFSGVDYTF
- | few | TRBJ2-7 | 15 | TRBV7-8 | TGTGCCAGCAGCTTTAGACAGGAAGGATCTTACGAGCAGTACTTC | CASSFRQEGSYEQYF